What follows are 6 T cell receptor beta chains derived from one specimen sequenced in a study of T cell responses to AZD1222 COVID-19 vaccine. Clones were read by immunoSEQ multiplex PCR, and TCRdb kept only the in-frame ones, dropping some. Of 200,000 to 250,000 clones listed, roughly 91% are singletons. Sample: peripheral blood, taken on day 0 of MenACWY control vaccination. These receptors all come from an adult in good health.

The chain is built from TRBV6-5 and TRBJ1-1; D remains unclear. Between the trimmed V and J ends, which lost 6 bases and 7 bases, there was a span of 18 bases. The CDR3 consists of 14 residues. Per the germline V gene, CDR1 is MNHEY and CDR2 is SVGAGI. The CDR3 loop is CASSPTPQSFEAFF. The CDR3 bases are TGTGCCAGCAGCCCGACGCCCCAGAGTTTTGAAGCTTTCTTT.

V usage is TRBV10-3 and J usage is TRBJ2-3; D might be TRBD1 or TRBD2, each matching 6 bases. V was cut by 2 bases and J by 0 bases, with 15 bases left in between. The CDR3 totals 17 residues. CDR1 and CDR2 (germline): ENHRY, SYGVKD. The chain's CDR3 is CAISEVTGALSTDTQYF. The CDR3 DNA follows: TGTGCCATCAGTGAGGTGACGGGGGCCCTTAGCACAGATACGCAGTATTTT.

The rearrangement uses TRBV11-2 and TRBJ1-4; D is ambiguous. Germline V gene data show CDR1 as SGHAT and CDR2 as FQNNGV. The V end was cut by 3 bases, the J end by 3 bases, with 11 bases between. CDR3 length: 15 residues. CDR3 DNA: TGTGCCAGCAGCTTGGACCGACACCCTAATGAAAAACTGTTTTTT. Translation gives CASSLDRHPNEKLFF.

This chain uses TRBV3-1 (or the pseudogene TRBV3-2) with TRBJ1-3; D unclear. Germline assignment: CDR1 LGHDT and CDR2 YNNKEL (reference sequence). Trimming left V 3 bases short and J 8 bases short, with 5 bases between. CDR3 length equals 11 residues. CDR3 region: CASSQGYTIYF. The CDR3, as DNA: TGTGCCAGCAGCCAGGGCTACACCATATATTTT.

The V gene is TRBV4-1, the J gene TRBJ2-2; D tentatively reads TRBD1 or TRBD2 (5 bases each). V was cut by 5 bases and J by 0 bases, with 19 bases left in between. The CDR3 length is 18 residues. CDR1 MGHRA and CDR2 YSYEKL come from the germline V gene. CDR3 bases: TGCGCCAGCAGCAAATCCCTCTTTCGGGGACCGAACACCGGGGAGCTGTTTTTT. Translated, it gives CASSKSLFRGPNTGELFF.

This chain links TRBV11-2 with TRBJ1-2, with 8 bases fitting TRBD1. CDR3 length: 15 amino acids. V gave up 2 bases and J gave up 8 bases; unmatched junction bases: 10. Germline loops: CDR1 SGHAT, CDR2 FQNNGV. CDR3 in amino acids: CASSLTRTGPGGYTF. As DNA, the CDR3 is TGTGCCAGCAGCTTAACCCGGACAGGGCCAGGAGGCTACACCTTC.